Each of the 17 T cell receptor beta chains below was sequenced from the same sample in a study of shared clonotypes between healthy human individuals. Here immunoSEQ multiplex PCR was the method, and the copy in TCRdb shows in-frame clones only, minus some. The sample includes approximately 320,000 clones, less than 85% of them seen just once. The sample comprised memory CD4+ T cells sorted from blood. Subset defined: CD45RA-negative fraction. Receptors originate from a young man in good health.

V and J are TRBV5-1 and TRBJ1-1, with TRBD1 matching over 8 bases. The V gene's germline CDR1 is SGHRS and CDR2 YFSETQ. After removal of 5 bases from V and 1 base from J, the junction contained 7 bases not matched to a gene. The CDR3 loop spans 15 amino acids. The CDR3 DNA reads as TGCGCCAGCAGTTCCCAGGGGGCCCAGAACACTGAAGCTTTCTTT. It specifies CASSSQGAQNTEAFF.

This chain uses TRBV7-8 with TRBJ2-1; D is uncertain. The CDR3 contains 14 residues. V dropped 3 bases and J dropped 8 bases, with 14 bases sitting between them. Germline V gene data show CDR1 as SGHVS and CDR2 as FQNEAQ. DNA of the CDR3: TGTGCCAGCAGCTTGGGCAGCTGGGCCGATGAGCAGTTCTTC. As protein: CASSLGSWADEQFF.

V usage is TRBV28 and J usage is TRBJ1-5; D is possibly TRBD1 (5 bases). The CDR3 is 16 residues long. Germline CDR1 is MDHEN and CDR2 is SYDVKM. V was trimmed by 1 base and J by 6 bases, leaving 16 bases between them. The CDR3 here is CASSLSGQRAFQPQHF. The CDR3 DNA reads TGTGCCAGCAGTTTATCGGGGCAGAGGGCTTTTCAGCCCCAGCATTTT.

The genes are TRBV5-4 and TRBJ1-2, with 9 bases aligning to TRBD1. Germline CDR1 and CDR2: SGHNT and YYREEE (reference sequence). The V segment lost 1 base and the J segment 6 bases; nucleotides outside the gene matches: 7. CDR3 length: 15 amino acids. CDR3 nucleotides: TGTGCCAGCAGCTTGAGCGGGACAGGGTCTCATGGCTACACCTTC. Its protein product is CASSLSGTGSHGYTF. Full variable domain (outside the CDR3, taken from reference TRBV5-4 and TRBJ1-2): ETGVTQSPTHLIKTRGQQVTLRCSSQSGHNTVSWYQQALGQGPQFIFQYYREEENGRGNFPPRFSGLQFPNYSSELNVNALELDDSALYLCASSLSGTGSHGYTFGSGTRLTVV.

J is TRBJ2-7 and V is TRBV5-6; TRBD2 matches at 15 bases. The germline gives CDR1 SGHDT, CDR2 YYEEEE. V lost 3 bases to trimming and J lost 4 bases; unmatched junction nucleotides: 8. The CDR3 is made up of 17 amino acids. The CDR3 region has the DNA TGTGCCAGCAGCTCCAGAGGACTAGCGGGAGGGGTTTACGAGCAGTACTTC. It specifies CASSSRGLAGGVYEQYF.

The table lists this clone with a count of one. The chain combines TRBV27 with TRBJ1-1; the D gene is possibly TRBD1 (6 bases). Trimming took off 3 bases at V and 1 base at J, with 9 bases between the two ends. The length of the CDR3 is 14 residues. Germline CDR1 and CDR2: MNHEY and SMNVEV (reference sequence). The CDR3 DNA is TGTGCCAGCAGTTTTCCAGGGGAGAACACTGAAGCTTTCTTT. Protein: CASSFPGENTEAFF.

Only a few counts were recorded for this clone. A single base separates this from a much larger clone, so it may be a read error. Here the CDR3 DNA reads TGTGCCAGCAGCCGACTAGCGGGAGCCTACGAGCAGTACTTC. Translating it yields CASSRLAGAYEQYF. V is TRBV5-4 and J is TRBJ2-7, with TRBD2 matching over 12 bases. CDR3 length equals 14 residues. The V gene's germline CDR1 is SGHNT and CDR2 YYREEE (reference sequence). The ends lost 4 bases at V and 2 bases at J; junction bases unmatched: 1.

This clone has just a few counts. The CDR3 DNA sequence: TGTGCCAGCAGCGAACAGACAGGGGTGAACACTGAAGCTTTCTTT. Its translation is CASSEQTGVNTEAFF. The chain carries TRBV7-3 and TRBJ1-1; TRBD1 agrees at 8 bases. Trimming cost V 5 bases and J 0 bases; bases outside gene matches: 5. The CDR3 covers 15 residues. Germline-derived CDR1 and CDR2 are SGHTA and FQGTGA.

This clone is a singleton in its sample. The rearrangement uses TRBV7-9 and TRBJ2-7, with 11 bases identical to TRBD2. This CDR3 has 16 amino acids. Germline V gene sequence: CDR1 SEHNR, CDR2 FQNEAQ (reference sequence). V dropped 1 base and J dropped 4; count of bases not matched to a gene: 6. CDR3 protein: CASSLVPSGRLYEQYF. As DNA, the CDR3 is TGTGCCAGCAGCTTAGTGCCTAGCGGGAGGTTGTACGAGCAGTACTTC.

This clone was observed a few times. The J gene is TRBJ1-1, the V gene TRBV30; no firm D call. The germline V gene encodes CDR1 GTSNPN and CDR2 SVGIG (reference sequence). The CDR3 is made up of 14 amino acids. V gave up 3 bases and J gave up 1 base, with 12 bases separating them. CDR3 protein: CAWRGLGQNTEAFF. The CDR3 coding sequence is TGTGCCTGGAGGGGCTTGGGTCAGAACACTGAAGCTTTCTTT. Full variable domain (rest looked up from reference TRBV30 and TRBJ1-1): SQTIHQWPATLVQPVGSPLSLECTVEGTSNPNLYWYRQAAGRGLQLLFYSVGIGQISSEVPQNLSASRPQDRQFILSSKKLLLSDSGFYLCAWRGLGQNTEAFFGQGTRLTVV.

This chain uses TRBV5-6 with TRBJ1-2, with 8 bases fitting TRBD1. V shed 4 bases, J shed 4 bases, and the junction held 15 bases outside the gene matches. The CDR3 consists of 17 residues. Germline-derived CDR1 and CDR2 are SGHDT and YYEEEE. DNA for the CDR3: TGTGCCAGCAGCCCCTCAGTAGGACAGGGCATACTCTATGGCTACACCTTC. This gives the protein CASSPSVGQGILYGYTF. Variable domain in full (rest from reference TRBV5-6 and TRBJ1-2): DAGVTQSPTHLIKTRGQQVTLRCSPKSGHDTVSWYQQALGQGPQFIFQYYEEEERQRGNFPDRFSGHQFPNYSSELNVNALLLGDSALYLCASSPSVGQGILYGYTFGSGTRLTVV.

The CDR3 nucleotides are TGTGCCAGCAGCTTAATTGGGTCCTCAAACACCGGGGAGCTGTTTTTT. It codes for CASSLIGSSNTGELFF. The chain uses TRBV13 and TRBJ2-2; unclear D gene. This CDR3 is 16 amino acids long. V dropped 2 bases and J dropped 2 bases, with 12 bases sitting between them. Germline CDR1 reads PRHDT; CDR2 reads FYEKMQ (reference sequence).

Concerning this clone itself: At one end the junction does not follow the germline gene, possibly because of a read error. The rearrangement links TRBV2 to TRBJ1-4; D ambiguous. CDR3 length equals 10 residues. The germline gives CDR1 SNHLY, CDR2 FYNNEI. As DNA, the CDR3 is TGTGCCAGCAGCGAAGGAAAGCTGTTTTTT. Translation gives CASSEGKLFF.

This chain connects TRBV6-1 to TRBJ1-1; 10 positions agree with TRBD1. There are 15 residues in the CDR3. The ends lost 6 bases at V and 4 bases at J; junction bases unmatched: 8. Germline V gene lookup returns CDR1 MNHNS and CDR2 SASEGT. CDR3: CASRGQGTALTEAFF. In DNA form, the CDR3 reads TGTGCCAGCAGGGGACAGGGGACCGCTCTCACTGAAGCTTTCTTT.

This chain connects TRBV7-6 to TRBJ1-5; no clear D. CDR3 length equals 15 residues. Deletions cut 0 bases from V and 4 bases from J, with 10 bases between. Germline-derived CDR1 and CDR2 are SGHVS and FNYEAQ. CDR3 residues: CASSLAAGRNQPQHF. In DNA form, the CDR3 reads TGTGCCAGCAGCTTAGCCGCGGGCAGGAATCAGCCCCAGCATTTT.

At least ten counts were recorded for this clone. The V call is TRBV6-1, the J call TRBJ1-2; TRBD1 matches 9 bases. Germline-derived CDR1 and CDR2 are MNHNS and SASEGT. V was pared by 2 bases and J by 9 bases, with 4 bases of the junction left unmatched. The CDR3 runs 13 residues. The CDR3 DNA follows: TGTGCCAGCAGTGAATCAGGACAGGGGAGCTACACCTTC. Its protein product is CASSESGQGSYTF.

This clone appeared a single time. A much bigger clone sits one base away, suggesting this may be a read error. The sample holds other DNA sequences that translate to the same CDR3. V and J are TRBV25-1 and TRBJ2-5, with D unresolved. Germline loops: CDR1 MGHDK, CDR2 SYGVNS. The CDR3 loop spans 10 amino acids. V dropped 3 bases and J dropped 5 bases, with 1 base sitting between them. This chain's CDR3 is CASSDETQYF. DNA for the CDR3: TGTGCCAGCAGTGACGAGACCCAGTACTTC.